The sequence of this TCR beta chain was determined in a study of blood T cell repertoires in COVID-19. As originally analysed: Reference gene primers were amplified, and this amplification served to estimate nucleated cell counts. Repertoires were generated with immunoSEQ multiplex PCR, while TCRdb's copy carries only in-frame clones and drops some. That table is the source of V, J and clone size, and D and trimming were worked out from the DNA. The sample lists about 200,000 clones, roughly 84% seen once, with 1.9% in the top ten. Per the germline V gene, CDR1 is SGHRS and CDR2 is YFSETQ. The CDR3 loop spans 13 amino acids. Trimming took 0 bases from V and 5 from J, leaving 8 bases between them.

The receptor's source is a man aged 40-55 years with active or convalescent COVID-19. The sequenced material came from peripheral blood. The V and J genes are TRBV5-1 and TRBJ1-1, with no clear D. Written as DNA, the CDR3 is TGCGCCAGCAGCTTGGGGAGAGCGACTGAAGCTTTCTTT. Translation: CASSLGRATEAFF.